The present entry profiles one TCR beta chain with its context. This clone's antigen is unknown. Base qualities are not at hand, and no much larger clone is one base apart. The sample originates from a study of blood T cell repertoires in COVID-19 (dated by TCRdb to 2019 to 2021). Study-wide context: Samples covering the acute and convalescent phases of COVID-19 were provided by collaborators in the United States, Italy and Spain. The material from the prospective study consisted of cDNA or gDNA derived from T cells, B-cell-depleted T cells, or PBMCs. The dataset comprised deeply sampled blood TCRbeta repertoires from subjects exposed to, actively infected with, or recovered from COVID-19. The repertoires were made available in a free public database intended to serve as a resource for research on the immune response to SARS-CoV-2. Samples were obtained from the ongoing ImmuneRACE study (first 160 participants) and from some 1,200 subjects provided by 6 global collaborators. Sample metadata almost always included a de-identified subject ID, COVID-19 status, age in years and sex. HLA class I and class II types, where available, came from metadata supplied by the sample provider rather than from assay-based typing.

General findings and caveats noted by the study authors: The amount of clinical and demographic metadata varied by source and participant and was provided uncurated.

TCRbeta CDR3 regions were amplified from genomic DNA by means of the immunoSEQ Assay, a bias-controlled multiplex PCR. Regarding the original processing steps: Within the assay, amplification of reference gene primers was used to estimate how many nucleated cells each sample contained. Sequence reads were collapsed and filtered to measure the absolute abundance of every unique TCRbeta CDR3 rearrangement. For each sample, productive Simpson clonality was calculated as the square root of Simpson's diversity index across productive rearrangements. In its TCRdb copy, this immuneACCESS table keeps in-frame sequences only and misses some clones. Where compared with another copy, unresolved V genes explain less than half of these, and the others have no known cause. The DNA was the basis for D and trimming; V, J and clone size are from that table. Within this sample are 90,000 to 100,000 clones, with about 84% of them counted one time only. The leading ten clones occupy about 4% of the sample.

Deletion took 7 bases off V and 7 bases off J, with a span of 14 bases between the germline ends. Inclusive of the bounding cysteine and phenylalanine, the CDR3 is 13 residues long. Only CDR3 DNA remains: 39 bases, in frame from the first base. Whole blood was collected in K2EDTA tubes by collaborating institutions according to the institutions' own protocols. Collaborator samples were shipped for TCRbeta analysis as frozen whole blood, isolated PBMCs, or DNA extracted from either sample type. Recombination connected TRBV12-3 or TRBV12-4 to TRBJ1-5; TRBD1 might be the D gene, on 5 matching bases. The sequence was obtained from a man between 60 and 75 years old with acute or convalescent COVID-19. Material for sequencing was peripheral blood. The DNA sequence reads TGTGCCAGCACCCTCGGGGGGGGGCAGCCCCAGCATTTT. The translation is CASTLGGGQPQHF.